This T cell receptor beta chain is drawn from a study of T cell responses to AZD1222 COVID-19 vaccine. The data were produced by immunoSEQ multiplex PCR, yet TCRdb's version contains in-frame clones alone and is incomplete. This sample has about 140,000 clones; about 90% occur once, and the top ten carry 1.9%. The CDR3 has 19 amino acids. Trimming stripped 1 base from V and 6 bases from J, with 24 bases between. Germline V gene lookup returns CDR1 SGHAT and CDR2 FQNNGV. The sample consisted of peripheral blood, taken on day 0 of AZD1222 vaccination. The J gene is TRBJ1-4, the V gene TRBV11-2, with a weak D call TRBD1 (5 bases). The sequence came from an adult in good health. The CDR3 loop reads CASSLGGRTSLKGDEKLFF. CDR3 nucleotides: TGTGCCAGCAGCTTAGGTGGCAGAACAAGCCTCAAAGGGGATGAAAAACTGTTTTTT.